The clone carrying this TCR beta chain was recorded a few times. This sample is part of a study of cytomegalovirus exposure and HLA in healthy donors. Study-wide context: Unique TCR beta sequences numbering approximately 100 million came from 150 million to 200 million T cells in an earlier analysis.

The CDR3 is made up of 15 amino acids. V lost 0 bases and J lost 7, with 12 bases in between. Germline CDR1 is SGHTA and CDR2 is FQGTGA. Primers: 60 Vbeta forward and 13 Jbeta reverse. Assay used: immunoSEQ multiplex PCR; TCRdb lists only in-frame clones, some missing. This sample has approximately 220,000 clones, with 60% to 80% found just once. The clonotype originates from a woman aged 30 to 39 in good health and CMV-seronegative. Source material: PBMCs. The chain couples TRBV7-3 to TRBJ2-2, with D perhaps TRBD2 (6 bases). The CDR3 protein is CASSLTLAAGGELFF. Written as DNA, the CDR3 is TGTGCCAGCAGCTTAACACTAGCTGCAGGCGGGGAGCTGTTTTTT.